A single sample is the source of the 29 T cell receptor beta chains below, sequenced in a study of post-analysis software for immune sequencing data. Built from TCR beta cDNA, the libraries had unique molecular identifiers in them. MiXCR, applied by TCRdb to the PCR reads, yields one record per CDR3 protein. The table lists roughly 800,000 distinct CDR3 sequences, less than 35% of them singletons. Their specific antigens are unknown. Study-wide results and limits: In patients, TRBV5-6, TRBV5-1 and TRBV20-1 belonged to about five TRBV segments found more frequently than in controls.

Sequencing input: blood. Receptors were obtained from a girl aged 10 to 17 with multiple sclerosis.

The chain joins TRBV6-1 to TRBJ2-1, with D possibly being TRBD2 (6 bases). Trimming removed 6 bases at V and 5 bases at J, with 23 bases between. Germline V gives CDR1 MNHNS, CDR2 SASEGT. The CDR3 loop spans 17 amino acids. The CDR3 DNA reads TGTGCCAGCAGCACATACCAGACGGGGGTGAGTCACAATGAGCAGTTCTTC. Protein: CASSTYQTGVSHNEQFF.

This chain joins TRBV27 and TRBJ1-5, with D unclear. This CDR3 has 13 residues. Germline CDR1 is MNHEY and CDR2 is SMNVEV (reference sequence). V lost 4 bases and J 6 bases, leaving 10 bases between the germline ends. The CDR3 nucleotides read TGTGCCAGCAGTTACCTACCGGGTCAGCCCCAGCATTTT. Translating it yields CASSYLPGQPQHF.

This clonotype was found a few times. The gene calls are TRBV5-1 and TRBJ2-5; tentative D call: TRBD2 (5 bases). V lost 3 bases, J lost 5 bases, and 20 bases lay in between. Germline V CDR1 and CDR2: SGHRS, YFSETQ. There are 16 residues in the CDR3. The CDR3 DNA is TGCGCCAGCAGCTGGACTTTCGGTGGGCCGCAGGAGACCCAGTACTTC. Translated, it gives CASSWTFGGPQETQYF.

The rearrangement links TRBV20-1 to TRBJ2-4; D may be TRBD1 (6 bases). The DNA end is a closer match to TRBJ2-7, so the J assignment may be wrong. The CDR3 runs to 16 residues. Germline lookup yields CDR1 DFQATT and CDR2 SNEGSKA (reference sequence). The CDR3 sequence is CSARDKWTAGSYEQYF. The CDR3 DNA follows: TGCAGTGCTAGAGATAAGTGGACAGCCGGATCCTACGAGCAGTACTTC.

The chain carries TRBV29-1 and TRBJ2-3; 7 nucleotides align to TRBD2. This CDR3 comprises 15 residues. The germline V gene encodes CDR1 SQVTM and CDR2 ANQGSEA. With V trimmed by 3 bases and J by 1 base, 7 bases remained unmatched. This CDR3 reads CSVELGAGRTDTQYF. CDR3 nucleotides: TGCAGCGTTGAGTTGGGAGCGGGACGCACAGATACGCAGTATTTT.

This clonotype was found a few times. This rearrangement joins TRBV11-3 to TRBJ2-7; tentatively, D is TRBD2 (7 bases). The germline V gene has CDR1 SGHNT and CDR2 YENEEA. The CDR3 sequence is 15 residues long. V was cut by 4 bases and J by 7 bases, with 20 bases left in between. The CDR3, as DNA: TGTGCCAGCAGCTCCTCGGGGGGCCGGAGCGGGGAGCAGTACTTC. Residues: CASSSSGGRSGEQYF.

CDR3 DNA: TGTGCCACCAGCCCAATCCCTTGGGAGGCCCGCTATGGCTACACCTTC. Translation: CATSPIPWEARYGYTF. J is TRBJ1-2 and V is TRBV15; D remains unclear. Germline V gene sequence: CDR1 LNHNV, CDR2 YYDKDF (reference sequence). V was pared by 5 bases and J by 4 bases, with 20 bases between. The CDR3 totals 16 residues.

This sequence joins TRBV10-3 and TRBJ1-4, with D uncertain. The CDR3 has 14 residues. The V gene's germline CDR1 is ENHRY and CDR2 SYGVKD. V lost 11 bases to trimming and J lost 6 bases, with 19 bases between them. The CDR3 DNA reads as TGTGCCTCCCAACGCCGGGTCGAGGATGAAAAACTGTTTTTT. The encoded protein is CASQRRVEDEKLFF.

There are a few counts of this clonotype. This sequence joins TRBV24-1 and TRBJ1-5, with 11 bases identical to TRBD1. Trimming took 3 bases from V and 2 from J; bases not matched to a gene: 2. CDR1 and CDR2 from the germline V gene are KGHDR and SFDVKD. This CDR3 spans 16 amino acids. The CDR3 bases are TGTGCCACCAGTGATCGGGACAGGGGGGGCAATCAGCCCCAGCATTTT. Residues: CATSDRDRGGNQPQHF.

This clonotype appeared a few times. CDR3: CASSPILAVTQETQYF. The CDR3 nucleotides are TGTGCCAGCAGCCCGATTCTAGCGGTAACACAAGAGACCCAGTACTTC. V gene TRBV11-2 combines with J gene TRBJ2-5; 7 bases map to TRBD2. From germline, CDR1 is SGHAT and CDR2 FQNNGV. The CDR3 totals 16 residues. V shed 5 bases and J 2 bases; nucleotides not matched to a gene: 11.

The chain uses TRBV24-1 and TRBJ2-3; D unresolved. CDR3 length: 14 residues. Trimming shortened V by 6 bases and J by 2 bases, and 11 bases separated the two germline ends. Looked up from germline, CDR1 is KGHDR and CDR2 is SFDVKD. Here the CDR3 DNA reads TGTGCCACCAGTCCCAAAACTCTCACAGATACGCAGTATTTT. As protein: CATSPKTLTDTQYF.

The chain joins TRBV6-1 to TRBJ1-1; possibly TRBD1 for D (6 bases). V gave up 7 bases and J gave up 6 bases, with 24 bases separating them. CDR3 length: 16 amino acids. The V gene's germline CDR1 is MNHNS and CDR2 SASEGT. The CDR3 is CASTRTGGSGGSEAFF. CDR3 DNA: TGTGCCAGCACCCGAACGGGGGGATCGGGGGGCTCTGAAGCTTTCTTT.

CDR3 sequence (DNA): TGTGCCAGCAGACTCAGGGGGATCGCCGGGGAGCTGTTTTTT. It specifies CASRLRGIAGELFF. The chain uses TRBV12-3 or TRBV12-4 and TRBJ2-2; 7 nucleotides agree with TRBD1. The V and J ends lost 6 bases and 6 bases, in that order; junction bases with no gene match: 7. The CDR3 loop spans 14 amino acids.

This clonotype was detected once. The chain uses TRBV2 and TRBJ2-1; D possibly corresponds to TRBD2 (6 bases). The CDR3 length is 15 residues. Germline lookup yields CDR1 SNHLY and CDR2 FYNNEI. V gave up 4 bases and J gave up 5 bases, with 15 bases separating them. CDR3 DNA sequence: TGTGCCAGCAGTGTATCGGGACTCCGAAACAATGAGCAGTTCTTC. It yields the protein CASSVSGLRNNEQFF.

Concerning this clonotype itself: With a much larger clone just one base away, this may be a read error. The chain links TRBV6-5 to TRBJ2-5; D unresolved. Near its end, the DNA agrees better with TRBJ2-1, so the J call may be wrong. Germline-derived CDR1 and CDR2 are MNHEY and SVGAGI. CDR3 length equals 14 residues. CDR3 nucleotides: TGTGCCAGCAGCCGCTTGTCCGCGCAAGAGACCCAGTTCTTC. Amino acid sequence: CASSRLSAQETQFF.

This clonotype came up a few times. The chain recombines TRBV20-1 with TRBJ2-5, with D uncertain. V lost 5 bases and J lost 5, with 9 bases in between. CDR1 and CDR2 from the germline V gene are DFQATT and SNEGSKA (reference sequence). The CDR3 runs to 11 residues. The CDR3 here is CSAHPSETQYF. CDR3 in DNA: TGCAGTGCTCACCCCTCCGAGACCCAGTACTTC.

Concerning this clonotype itself: One end of the junction is discordant with germline, which a read error may explain. The chain recombines TRBV5-5 with TRBJ1-2; D unresolved. The CDR3 length is 15 residues. Germline loops: CDR1 SGHKS, CDR2 YYEKEE (reference sequence). CDR3 in DNA: TGTGCCAGCAGCACTCTGACACCAACTAACTATAGCTACACCTTC. The encoded protein is CASSTLTPTNYSYTF. Full variable domain (outside the CDR3, taken from reference TRBV5-5 and TRBJ1-2): DAGVTQSPTHLIKTRGQQVTLRCSPISGHKSVSWYQQVLGQGPQFIFQYYEKEERGRGNFPDRFSARQFPNYSSELNVNALLLGDSALYLCASSTLTPTNYSYTFGSGTRLTVV.

The count of this clonotype is one. V and J are TRBV6-2 or TRBV6-3 and TRBJ1-2; a possible D gene is TRBD1 (5 bases). The V end was cut by 6 bases, the J end by 8 bases, with 16 bases between. The CDR3 contains 13 residues. Germline lookup yields CDR1 MNHEY and CDR2 SVGEGT. For the CDR3, the DNA is TGTGCCAGCAGAACCGCGGGGCTGGGAGGCTACACCTTC. This translates into CASRTAGLGGYTF.

This clonotype was seen ten or more times. The chain combines TRBV20-1 with TRBJ2-5; 8 positions agree with TRBD2. V shed 3 bases and J 2 bases; nucleotides not matched to a gene: 5. Germline V lookup: CDR1 DFQATT, CDR2 SNEGSKA (reference sequence). This CDR3 has 14 residues. This chain's CDR3 is CSARTGGGQETQYF. Written as DNA, the CDR3 is TGCAGTGCTAGGACGGGAGGGGGTCAAGAGACCCAGTACTTC.

CDR3 protein: CASSQDRTPKPLAKNIQYF. The DNA for the CDR3 is TGCGCCAGCAGCCAAGATAGGACCCCTAAGCCTTTAGCCAAAAACATTCAGTACTTC. The rearrangement joins TRBV4-3 to TRBJ2-4; the D is unclear. The ends were cut back, 0 bases at V and 0 bases at J, with 18 bases in the middle. The CDR3 length is 19 residues. Germline values: CDR1 LGHNA, CDR2 YSLEER.

This chain uses TRBV7-2 with TRBJ1-1; no clear D gene. The CDR3 is 14 amino acids. Per germline, CDR1 SGHTA and CDR2 FQGNSA. The V and J ends lost 3 bases and 1 base respectively, with 9 bases between them. CDR3 region: CASSFGVRNTEAFF. DNA for the CDR3: TGTGCCAGCAGCTTCGGGGTTAGGAACACTGAAGCTTTCTTT.

This clonotype was counted only a few times. The chain has TRBV2 and TRBJ2-1, with a tentative D call TRBD2 (7 bases). V lost 7 bases to trimming and J lost 5 bases, with 9 bases between them. The germline CDR1 and CDR2 sequences are SNHLY and FYNNEI. This CDR3 is built from 12 residues. CDR3 coding DNA: TGTGCCAGCAAGGGGGGGCACAATGAGCAGTTCTTC. It codes for CASKGGHNEQFF. The complete variable domain, with remaining parts taken from reference TRBV2 and TRBJ2-1, reads EPEVTQTPSHQVTQMGQEVILRCVPISNHLYFYWYRQILGQKVEFLVSFYNNEISEKSEIFDDQFSVERPDGSNFTLKIRSTKLEDSAMYFCASKGGHNEQFFGPGTRLTVL.

This clonotype occurred a few times. The V call is TRBV6-5, the J call TRBJ1-1, with 7 bases lining up with TRBD1. The germline V gene has CDR1 MNHEY and CDR2 SVGAGI. CDR3 length equals 14 residues. Trimming took 5 bases from V and 7 from J; bases not matched to a gene: 10. In DNA, the CDR3 is TGTGCCAGCAGTCATTGGACAGGTGGGGTTGAAGCTTTCTTT. Its protein is CASSHWTGGVEAFF.

This clonotype was picked up many times. V gene TRBV29-1 combines with J gene TRBJ1-2, with D possibly matching TRBD1 (6 bases). Trimming pared 4 bases from V and 8 bases from J, leaving 11 bases between. CDR1 SQVTM and CDR2 ANQGSEA come from the germline V gene. CDR3 length equals 11 residues. DNA for the CDR3: TGCAGCGTTGGGAGCGGGGGCGGCTACACCTTC. Its translation is CSVGSGGGYTF.

The rearrangement links TRBV7-9 to TRBJ1-2; the D gene is possibly TRBD1 (6 bases). The CDR3 runs 14 residues. Germline CDR1 is SEHNR and CDR2 is FQNEAQ (reference sequence). V dropped 5 bases and J dropped 6 bases, with 16 bases sitting between them. This chain's CDR3 is CASSPGAGKDGYTF. The CDR3 region has the DNA TGTGCCAGCAGCCCAGGGGCCGGTAAAGATGGCTACACCTTC. Complete variable domain (other parts from reference TRBV7-9 and TRBJ1-2): DTGVSQNPRHKITKRGQNVTFRCDPISEHNRLYWYRQTLGQGPEFLTYFQNEAQLEKSRLLSDRFSAERPKGSFSTLEIQRTEQGDSAMYLCASSPGAGKDGYTFGSGTRLTVV.

The V call is TRBV6-2 or TRBV6-3, the J call TRBJ2-7, with 7 bases identical to TRBD1. Germline loops: CDR1 MNHEY, CDR2 SVGEGT. J was trimmed by 0 bases and V by 5 bases; bases with no gene match: 7. The CDR3 consists of 15 residues. In DNA form, the CDR3 reads TGTGCCAGCAGTCAGAGACAGGGTAACTCCTACGAGCAGTACTTC. This translates into CASSQRQGNSYEQYF.

This clonotype was counted between two and nine times. The chain recombines TRBV5-1 with TRBJ2-7, with 14 bases matching TRBD2. The V segment lost 4 bases and the J segment 0 bases; nucleotides outside the gene matches: 6. Per the germline V gene, CDR1 is SGHRS and CDR2 is YFSETQ. CDR3 length equals 17 residues. The CDR3 nucleotides are TGCGCCAGCAGCCCGGGACTAGCGGGAGCCCACTCCTACGAGCAGTACTTC. Protein product: CASSPGLAGAHSYEQYF.

Points on this clonotype: A much larger clonotype is one base distant, so this may be a read error. The rearrangement uses TRBV29-1 and TRBJ2-7; D is perhaps TRBD2 (5 bases). This CDR3 spans 14 amino acids. The germline V gene has CDR1 SQVTM and CDR2 ANQGSEA. Trimming took off 7 bases at V and 7 bases at J, with 23 bases between the two ends. CDR3 nucleotide sequence: TGCAGCGCCCCGGGGTCGTCGCTATACAATGAGCAGTACTTC. This encodes CSAPGSSLYNEQYF.

This clonotype was observed a handful of times. This CDR3 is CATVGQSTDTQYF. For the CDR3, the DNA is TGTGCCACCGTGGGACAGAGCACAGATACGCAGTATTTT. The gene calls are TRBV10-3 and TRBJ2-3; the match to TRBD1 covers 7 bases. V lost 10 bases, J lost 0 bases, and 4 bases stayed unmatched. The CDR3 is made up of 13 amino acids. The germline gives CDR1 ENHRY, CDR2 SYGVKD.